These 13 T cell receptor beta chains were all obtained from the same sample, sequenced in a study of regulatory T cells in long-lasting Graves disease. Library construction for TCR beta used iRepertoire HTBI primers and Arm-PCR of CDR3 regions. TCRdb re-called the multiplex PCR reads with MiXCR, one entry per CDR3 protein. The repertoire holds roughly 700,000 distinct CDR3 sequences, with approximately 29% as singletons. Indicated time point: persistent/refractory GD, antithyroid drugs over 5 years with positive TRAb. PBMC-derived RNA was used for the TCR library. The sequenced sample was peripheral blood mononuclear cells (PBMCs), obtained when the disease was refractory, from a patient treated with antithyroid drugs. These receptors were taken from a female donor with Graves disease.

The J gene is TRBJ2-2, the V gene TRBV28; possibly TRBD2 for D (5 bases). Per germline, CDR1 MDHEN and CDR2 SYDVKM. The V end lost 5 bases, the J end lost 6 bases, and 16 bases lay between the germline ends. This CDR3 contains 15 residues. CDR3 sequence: CASSQMGVSSGELFF. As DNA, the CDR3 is TGTGCCAGCAGTCAAATGGGAGTCTCTTCCGGGGAGCTGTTTTTT.

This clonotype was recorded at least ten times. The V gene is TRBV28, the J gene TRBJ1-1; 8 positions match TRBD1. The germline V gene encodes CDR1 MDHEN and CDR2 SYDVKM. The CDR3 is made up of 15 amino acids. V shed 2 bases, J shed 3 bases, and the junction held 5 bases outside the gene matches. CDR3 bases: TGTGCCAGCAGTTTAGGTACAGGGGGTTACACTGAAGCTTTCTTT. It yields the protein CASSLGTGGYTEAFF.

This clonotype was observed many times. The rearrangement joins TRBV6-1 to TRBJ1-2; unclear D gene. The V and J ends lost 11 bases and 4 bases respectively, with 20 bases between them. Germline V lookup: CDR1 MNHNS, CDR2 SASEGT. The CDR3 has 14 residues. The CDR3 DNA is TGTGCCGGTTCAGGACGCACGTCCGTCTATGGCTACACCTTC. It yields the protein CAGSGRTSVYGYTF.

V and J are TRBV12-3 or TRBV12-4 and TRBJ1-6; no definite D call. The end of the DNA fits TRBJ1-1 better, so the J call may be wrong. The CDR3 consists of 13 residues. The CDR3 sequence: CASSPGGRSEAFF. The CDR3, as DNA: TGTGCCAGCAGCCCGGGAGGTAGGTCTGAAGCTTTCTTT.

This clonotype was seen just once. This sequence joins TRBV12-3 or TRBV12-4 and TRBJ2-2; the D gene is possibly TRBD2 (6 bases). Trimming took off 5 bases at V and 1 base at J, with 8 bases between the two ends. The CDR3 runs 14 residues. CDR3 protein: CASSREWNTGELFF. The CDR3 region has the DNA TGTGCCAGCAGTCGGGAGTGGAACACCGGGGAGCTGTTTTTT.

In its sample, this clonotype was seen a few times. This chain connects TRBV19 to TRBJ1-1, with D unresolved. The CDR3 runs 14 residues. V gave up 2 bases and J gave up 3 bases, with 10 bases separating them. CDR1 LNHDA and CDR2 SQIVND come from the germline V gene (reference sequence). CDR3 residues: CASSITWGDTEAFF. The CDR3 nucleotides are TGTGCCAGTAGTATAACATGGGGAGACACTGAAGCTTTCTTT. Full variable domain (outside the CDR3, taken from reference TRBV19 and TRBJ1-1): DGGITQSPKYLFRKEGQNVTLSCEQNLNHDAMYWYRQDPGQGLRLIYYSQIVNDFQKGDIAEGYSVSREKKESFPLTVTSAQKNPTAFYLCASSITWGDTEAFFGQGTRLTVV.

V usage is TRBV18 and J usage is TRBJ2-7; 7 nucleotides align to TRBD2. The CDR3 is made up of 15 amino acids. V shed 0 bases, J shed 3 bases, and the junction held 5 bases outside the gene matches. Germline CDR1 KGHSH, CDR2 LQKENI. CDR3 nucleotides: TGTGCCAGCTCACCACCGTTCGCGGGGGACTACGAGCAGTACTTC. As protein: CASSPPFAGDYEQYF.

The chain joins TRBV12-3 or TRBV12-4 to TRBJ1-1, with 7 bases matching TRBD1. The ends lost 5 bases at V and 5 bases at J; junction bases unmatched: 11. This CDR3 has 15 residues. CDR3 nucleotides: TGTGCCAGCAGTCCTAACCACAGGGGTGGGACTGAAGCTTTCTTT. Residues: CASSPNHRGGTEAFF.

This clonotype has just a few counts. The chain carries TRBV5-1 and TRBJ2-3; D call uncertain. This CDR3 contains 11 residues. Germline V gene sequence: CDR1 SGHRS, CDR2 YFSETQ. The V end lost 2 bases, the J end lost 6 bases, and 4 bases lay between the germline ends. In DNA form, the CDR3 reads TGCGCCAGCAGCTTTATGGATACGCAGTATTTT. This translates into CASSFMDTQYF.

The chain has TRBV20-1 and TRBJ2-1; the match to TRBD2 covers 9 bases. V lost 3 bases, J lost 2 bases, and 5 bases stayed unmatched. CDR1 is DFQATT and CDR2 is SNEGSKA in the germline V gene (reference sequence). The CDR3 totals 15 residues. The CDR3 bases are TGCAGTGCTAGGGGGACTAGCTCCACCTACAATGAGCAGTTCTTC. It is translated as CSARGTSSTYNEQFF.

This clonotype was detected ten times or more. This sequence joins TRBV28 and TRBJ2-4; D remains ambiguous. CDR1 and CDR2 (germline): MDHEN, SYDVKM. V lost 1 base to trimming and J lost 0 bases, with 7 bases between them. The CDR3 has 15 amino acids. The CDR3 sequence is CASSLFGLAKNIQYF. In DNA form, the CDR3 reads TGTGCCAGCAGTTTATTTGGTTTAGCCAAAAACATTCAGTACTTC. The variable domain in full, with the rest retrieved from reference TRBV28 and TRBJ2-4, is DVKVTQSSRYLVKRTGEKVFLECVQDMDHENMFWYRQDPGLGLRLIYFSYDVKMKEKGDIPEGYSVSREKKERFSLILESASTNQTSMYLCASSLFGLAKNIQYFGAGTRLSVL.

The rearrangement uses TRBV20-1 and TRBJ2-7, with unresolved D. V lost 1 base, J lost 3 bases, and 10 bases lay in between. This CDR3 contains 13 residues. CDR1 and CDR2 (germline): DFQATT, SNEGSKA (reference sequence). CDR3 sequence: CSARVFSHYEQYF. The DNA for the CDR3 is TGCAGTGCTAGAGTGTTCTCCCACTACGAGCAGTACTTC.

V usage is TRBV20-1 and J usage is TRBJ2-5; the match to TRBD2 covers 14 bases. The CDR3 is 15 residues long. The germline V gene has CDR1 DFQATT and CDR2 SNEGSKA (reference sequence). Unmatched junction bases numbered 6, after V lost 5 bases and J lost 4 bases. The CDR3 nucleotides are TGCAGTGCTTCGGGACTAGCGGGAGTACGAGAGACCCAGTACTTC. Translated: CSASGLAGVRETQYF.